The entry that follows covers one TCR beta chain sequence. This sample is drawn from a study of T cell responses to AZD1222 COVID-19 vaccine. Sequencing used immunoSEQ multiplex PCR; TCRdb keeps in-frame clones, though not all of them. The sample holds roughly 100,000 clones; around 96% are singletons and the top ten take about 2.2%. The V end lost 7 bases, the J end lost 3 bases, and 9 bases lay between the germline ends. The CDR3 spans 12 residues. The germline V gene encodes CDR1 SNHLY and CDR2 FYNNEI. This specimen was peripheral blood, taken on day 0 of AZD1222 vaccination. This TCR came from an adult in good health. This chain joins TRBV2 and TRBJ1-2; no firm D call. This CDR3 reads CASKGTDYGYTF. Written as DNA, the CDR3 is TGTGCCAGCAAGGGTACAGACTATGGCTACACCTTC. Looking up the rest from reference TRBV2 and TRBJ1-2 gives the full variable domain: EPEVTQTPSHQVTQMGQEVILRCVPISNHLYFYWYRQILGQKVEFLVSFYNNEISEKSEIFDDQFSVERPDGSNFTLKIRSTKLEDSAMYFCASKGTDYGYTFGSGTRLTVV.